Here is one T cell receptor (beta chain) with its context. CDR1 SGHDT and CDR2 YYEEEE come from the germline V gene. This CDR3 region has 17 residues. V lost 3 bases and J lost 6, with 21 bases in between. Researchers made TCR beta libraries by using iRepertoire HTBI primers and running Arm-PCR on CDR3 regions. TCRdb re-called the multiplex PCR reads with MiXCR, one entry per CDR3 protein. Here the sample spans roughly 610,000 distinct CDR3 sequences, about 15% being singletons. This sample is drawn from a study of regulatory T cells in long-lasting Graves disease. Turning to the study itself: Graves' cases, newly diagnosed, had used antithyroid drugs under 3 months.

The time point: newly diagnosed GD, antithyroid drugs for less than 3 months. Extracted PBMC RNA gave rise to the TCR library. These same data were also listed under a study on T cells in Graves' hyperthyroidism and ophthalmopathy. That report notes: A 13 V-J model separated ophthalmopathy from stable hyperthyroidism.

The receptor's source is a man between 18 and 29 years old with Graves disease. The source material was peripheral blood mononuclear cells (PBMCs), sampled at new diagnosis, from a patient treated with antithyroid drugs. V and J are TRBV5-6 and TRBJ2-2, with a possible D match to TRBD1 (5 bases). The CDR3 here is CASSWYPPGQGSGELFF. In DNA, the CDR3 is TGTGCCAGCAGCTGGTACCCGCCAGGGCAGGGTTCCGGGGAGCTGTTTTTT.